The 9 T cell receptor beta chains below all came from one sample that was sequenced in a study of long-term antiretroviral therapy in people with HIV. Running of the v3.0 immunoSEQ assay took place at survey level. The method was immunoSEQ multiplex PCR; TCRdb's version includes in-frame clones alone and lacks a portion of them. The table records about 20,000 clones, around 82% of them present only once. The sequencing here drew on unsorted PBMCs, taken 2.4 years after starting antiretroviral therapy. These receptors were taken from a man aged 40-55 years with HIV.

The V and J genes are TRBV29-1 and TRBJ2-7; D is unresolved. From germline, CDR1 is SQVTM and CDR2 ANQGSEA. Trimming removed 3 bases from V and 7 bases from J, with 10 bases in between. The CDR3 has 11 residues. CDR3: CSVDMDGEQYF. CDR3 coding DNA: TGCAGCGTTGACATGGACGGAGAGCAGTACTTC.

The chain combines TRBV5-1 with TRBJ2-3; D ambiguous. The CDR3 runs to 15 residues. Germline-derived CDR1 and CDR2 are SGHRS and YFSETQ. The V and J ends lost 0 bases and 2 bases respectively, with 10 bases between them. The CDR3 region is CASSLGGVPTDTQYF. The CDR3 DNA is TGCGCCAGCAGCTTGGGTGGGGTCCCCACAGATACGCAGTATTTT.

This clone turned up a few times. The chain's CDR3 is CASSLEWAGEQYF. The CDR3 nucleotides read TGTGCCAGCAGCTTGGAGTGGGCGGGGGAGCAGTACTTC. V usage is TRBV5-4 and J usage is TRBJ2-7; D might be TRBD2 (6 bases). This CDR3 spans 13 amino acids. Trimming removed 0 bases at V and 7 bases at J, with 11 bases between. Germline CDR1 is SGHNT and CDR2 is YYREEE (reference sequence).

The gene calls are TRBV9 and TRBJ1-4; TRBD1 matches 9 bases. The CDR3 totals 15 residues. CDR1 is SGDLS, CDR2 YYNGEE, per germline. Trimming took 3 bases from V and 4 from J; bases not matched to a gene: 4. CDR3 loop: CASSARDRDNEKLFF. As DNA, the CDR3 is TGTGCCAGCAGCGCCCGGGACAGGGATAATGAAAAACTGTTTTTT.

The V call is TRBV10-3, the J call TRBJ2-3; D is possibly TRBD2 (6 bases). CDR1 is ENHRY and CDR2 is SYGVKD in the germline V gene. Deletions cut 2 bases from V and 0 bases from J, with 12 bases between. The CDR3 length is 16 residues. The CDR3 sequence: CAISEGGSGSTDTQYF. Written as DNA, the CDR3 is TGTGCCATCAGTGAGGGGGGGAGCGGGAGCACAGATACGCAGTATTTT.

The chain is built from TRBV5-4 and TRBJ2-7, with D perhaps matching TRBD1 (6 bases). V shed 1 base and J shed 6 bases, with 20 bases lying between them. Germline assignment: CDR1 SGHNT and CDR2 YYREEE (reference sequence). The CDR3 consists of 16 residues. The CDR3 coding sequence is TGTGCCAGCAGCTTGATGGCGGGTCTAGGCAGGGGCGAGCAGTACTTC. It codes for CASSLMAGLGRGEQYF.

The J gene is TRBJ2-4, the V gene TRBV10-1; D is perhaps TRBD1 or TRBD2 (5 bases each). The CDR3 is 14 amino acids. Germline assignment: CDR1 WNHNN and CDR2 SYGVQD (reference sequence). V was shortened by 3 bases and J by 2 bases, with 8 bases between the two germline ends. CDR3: CASSDGGTKNIQYF. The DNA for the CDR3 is TGCGCCAGCAGTGATGGGGGAACCAAAAACATTCAGTACTTC.

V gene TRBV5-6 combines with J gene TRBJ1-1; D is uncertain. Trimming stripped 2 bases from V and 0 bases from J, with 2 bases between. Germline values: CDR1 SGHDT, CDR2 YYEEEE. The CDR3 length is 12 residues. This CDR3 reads CASSLMNTEAFF. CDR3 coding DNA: TGTGCCAGCAGCTTAATGAACACTGAAGCTTTCTTT.

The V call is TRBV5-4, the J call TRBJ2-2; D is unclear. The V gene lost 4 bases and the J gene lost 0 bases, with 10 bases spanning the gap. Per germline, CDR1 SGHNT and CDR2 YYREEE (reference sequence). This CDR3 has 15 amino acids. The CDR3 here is CASSPRSANTGELFF. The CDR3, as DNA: TGTGCCAGCAGCCCCCGGTCCGCGAACACCGGGGAGCTGTTTTTT.